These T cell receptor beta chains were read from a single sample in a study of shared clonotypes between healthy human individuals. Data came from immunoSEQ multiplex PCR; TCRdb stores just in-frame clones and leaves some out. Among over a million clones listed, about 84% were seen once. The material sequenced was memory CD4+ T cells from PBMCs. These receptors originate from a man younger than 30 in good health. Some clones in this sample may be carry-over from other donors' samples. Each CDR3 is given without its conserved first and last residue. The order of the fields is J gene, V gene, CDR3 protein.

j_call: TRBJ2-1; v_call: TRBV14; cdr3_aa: ASSQPGQGAAEQF
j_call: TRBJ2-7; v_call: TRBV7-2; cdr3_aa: ASSPRGENYEQY
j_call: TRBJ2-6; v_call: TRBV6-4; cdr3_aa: ASSDRGLNSGANVLT
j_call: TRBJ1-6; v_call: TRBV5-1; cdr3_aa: ASSPSGSSESPLH
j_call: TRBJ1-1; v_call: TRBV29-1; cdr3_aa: SVEAQFRDPAEAF
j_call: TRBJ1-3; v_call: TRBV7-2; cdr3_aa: ASTTGFRDTIY
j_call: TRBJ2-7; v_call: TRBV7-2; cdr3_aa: ASSLAHTSGSRPYEQY
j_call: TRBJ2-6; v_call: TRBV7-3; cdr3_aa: ASSSSPGQGRSGANVLT
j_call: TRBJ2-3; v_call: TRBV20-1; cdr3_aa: SATDPDTQY
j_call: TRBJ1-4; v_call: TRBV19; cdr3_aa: ASSRGSVVATNEKLF
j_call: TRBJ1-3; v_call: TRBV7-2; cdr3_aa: ASSLAGATGNTIY
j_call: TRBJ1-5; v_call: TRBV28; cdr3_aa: ASKTRPGGVGQPQH
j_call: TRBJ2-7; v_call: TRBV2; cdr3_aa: ASSVSLNRYTSYEQY
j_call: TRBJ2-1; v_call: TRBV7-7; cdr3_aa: ASSLSSGGLDEQF
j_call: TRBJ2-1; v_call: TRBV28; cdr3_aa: ASSLPGTIYNEQF
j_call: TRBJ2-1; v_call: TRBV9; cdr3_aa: ASSESPGRTSYNEQF
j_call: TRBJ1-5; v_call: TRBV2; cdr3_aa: ASRAVEGPQH
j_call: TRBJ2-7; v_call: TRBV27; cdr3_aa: ASSSGLSYEQY
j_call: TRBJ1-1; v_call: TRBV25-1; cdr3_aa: ASSEYTALGNTEAF
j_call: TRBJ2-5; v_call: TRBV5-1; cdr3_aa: ASIPSTSGETQY
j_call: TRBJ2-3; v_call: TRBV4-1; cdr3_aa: ASSQLEADTQY
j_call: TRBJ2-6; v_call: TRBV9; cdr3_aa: ASSWTGIDSGANVLT
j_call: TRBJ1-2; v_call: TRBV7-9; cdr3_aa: ASSRGPLYVYT
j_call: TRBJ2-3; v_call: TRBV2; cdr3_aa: AVHPGTSGADTQY
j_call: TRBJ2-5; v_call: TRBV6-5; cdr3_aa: ASSYGSIRDGETQY
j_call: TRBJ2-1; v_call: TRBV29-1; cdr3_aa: SVERQLTYNEQF
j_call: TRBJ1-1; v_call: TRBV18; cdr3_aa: ASSPLDRLVAEAF
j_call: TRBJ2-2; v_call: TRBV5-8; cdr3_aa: ASSLAVRELF
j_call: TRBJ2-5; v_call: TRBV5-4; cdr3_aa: ASSGGPQETQY
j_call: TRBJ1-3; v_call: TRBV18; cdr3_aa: ASSPSTGGFGNTIY
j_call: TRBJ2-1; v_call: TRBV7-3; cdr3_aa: ASSLIGTSVHEQF
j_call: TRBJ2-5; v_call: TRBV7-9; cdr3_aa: ASSLGRGGQETQY
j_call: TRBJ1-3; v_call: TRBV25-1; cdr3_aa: ASSGFASISGNTIY
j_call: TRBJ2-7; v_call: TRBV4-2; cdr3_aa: ASSQDGGGTTYEQY
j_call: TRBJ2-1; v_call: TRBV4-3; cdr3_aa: ASSQVLAGGPEQF
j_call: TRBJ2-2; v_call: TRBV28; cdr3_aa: ASSLDRAAGELF
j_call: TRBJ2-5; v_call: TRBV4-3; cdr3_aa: ASSQDPPGLGSETQY
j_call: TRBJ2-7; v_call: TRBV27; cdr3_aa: ASRVNRASYEQY
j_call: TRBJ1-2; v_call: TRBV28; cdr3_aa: ASSSGPRADYGYT
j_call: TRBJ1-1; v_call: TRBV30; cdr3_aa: AWRFNLNTEAF
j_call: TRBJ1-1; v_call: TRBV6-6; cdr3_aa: ASSLGRTMNTEAF
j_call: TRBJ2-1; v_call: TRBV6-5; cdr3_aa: ASSRGRVYNEQF
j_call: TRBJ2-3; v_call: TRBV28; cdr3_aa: ASSWAQAADTQY
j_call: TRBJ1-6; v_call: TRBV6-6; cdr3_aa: ASTKNSYNSPLH
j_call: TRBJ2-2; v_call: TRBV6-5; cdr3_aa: ASSLGVGATGELF
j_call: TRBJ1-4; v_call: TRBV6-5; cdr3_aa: ASSYGATSEKLF
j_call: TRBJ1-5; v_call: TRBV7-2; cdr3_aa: ASSSYGGQMNQPQH
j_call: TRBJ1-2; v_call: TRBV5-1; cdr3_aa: ASSAKGEIYGYT
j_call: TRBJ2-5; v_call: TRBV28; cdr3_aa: ASSLSGRETQY
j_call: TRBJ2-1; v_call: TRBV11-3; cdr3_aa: ASSLLPCYNEQF
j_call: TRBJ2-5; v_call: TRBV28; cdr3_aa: ASSLSTETQY
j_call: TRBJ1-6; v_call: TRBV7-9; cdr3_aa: ASSPRNNSPLH
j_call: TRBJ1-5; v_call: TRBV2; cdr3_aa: ATTGSTYQPQH
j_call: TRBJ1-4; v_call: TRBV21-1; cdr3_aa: ASSKDQRAGRSEKLF
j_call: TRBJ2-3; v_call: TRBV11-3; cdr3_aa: ASSFGRSTDTQY